This T cell receptor (beta chain) was observed in a study of T-cell memory formation after mild COVID-19. The study's findings and limits: The finding that pre-infection memory included some responding clones suggested that cross-reactive memory joined.

Germline V CDR1 and CDR2: LGHNA, YSLEER. This CDR3 comprises 14 residues. The V segment lost 3 bases and the J segment 7 bases; nucleotides outside the gene matches: 4. This clonotype was seen more than once but under ten times. The antigen remains undetermined. TCRdb re-derived calls from the 5' RACE reads in MiXCR, one entry per CDR3 protein. The sample holds 390,000 or so distinct CDR3 sequences, about 16% seen once. The chain is built from TRBV4-3 and TRBJ2-1; 9 positions match TRBD1. Source material: PBMCs or a T cell subset sorted from them (not recorded which). This TCR was recovered from a man younger than 35 who had mild COVID-19 (a few samples of this study predate the infection). Cell type and time point are not known. The CDR3 sequence: CASSHGDRVNEQFF. The CDR3, as DNA: TGCGCCAGCAGCCATGGGGACAGGGTGAATGAGCAGTTCTTC.